This TCR beta chain was captured in a study of blood T cell repertoires in COVID-19. The junction had 3 bases not matched to a gene; V was cut back by 0 bases and J by 1 base. Looked up from germline, CDR1 is MNHEY and CDR2 is SVGAGI. This CDR3 comprises 15 residues. Here immunoSEQ multiplex PCR was the method, and the copy in TCRdb shows in-frame clones only, minus some. This table has about 160,000 clones, more than 75% appearing once. Sequenced sample: peripheral blood. The J gene is TRBJ2-7, the V gene TRBV6-5; 7 nucleotides agree with TRBD1. This clonotype was obtained from a woman aged 45 to 65 with COVID-19, enrolled during active disease. CDR3 DNA sequence: TGTGCCAGCAGTTACTCGTGGACAGGATCCTACGAGCAGTACTTC. Its protein is CASSYSWTGSYEQYF.